These 23 T cell receptor beta chains were sequenced from one sample in a study of cytomegalovirus exposure and HLA in healthy donors. The PCR ran on 60 Vbeta and 13 Jbeta primers. Using immunoSEQ multiplex PCR, the repertoire was profiled, and TCRdb retains in-frame clones only, with some absent. The sample holds over 150,000 clones, around 79% seen once. The sample taken for sequencing was PBMCs. Receptor source: a male donor in good health and CMV-seropositive.

V usage is TRBV6-5 and J usage is TRBJ2-2, with D perhaps TRBD1 (8 bases). This CDR3 has 14 residues. Germline V gene lookup returns CDR1 MNHEY and CDR2 SVGAGI. Trimming shortened V by 3 bases and J by 6 bases, and 11 bases separated the two germline ends. CDR3 bases: TGTGCCAGCAGTTATACAGGGGGGGCCGGGGAGCTGTTTTTT. Protein: CASSYTGGAGELFF.

V is TRBV18 and J is TRBJ2-5; 7 bases fit TRBD1. The germline gives CDR1 KGHSH, CDR2 LQKENI. V dropped 1 base and J dropped 4; count of bases not matched to a gene: 12. The CDR3 runs to 17 residues. The chain's CDR3 is CASSPLPIDRAGETQYF. The CDR3 bases are TGTGCCAGCTCACCACTACCGATAGACAGGGCGGGAGAGACCCAGTACTTC.

V and J are TRBV6-1 and TRBJ1-2; 9 positions agree with TRBD1. Germline CDR1 is MNHNS and CDR2 is SASEGT. V gave up 11 bases and J gave up 6 bases; unmatched junction bases: 7. The CDR3 sequence is 12 residues long. CDR3 residues: CAGGTGQDGYTF. The CDR3 bases are TGTGCCGGGGGGACAGGGCAGGATGGCTACACCTTC.

This chain joins TRBV2 and TRBJ2-5, with D perhaps matching TRBD2 (5 bases). Near its end, the DNA agrees better with TRBJ2-7, so the J call may be wrong. The CDR3 consists of 15 residues. Germline values: CDR1 SNHLY, CDR2 FYNNEI. The CDR3 protein is CASSDPGRRKDEQYF. The CDR3, as DNA: TGTGCCAGCAGTGACCCCGGTAGGAGGAAGGACGAGCAGTACTTC.

The chain recombines TRBV7-9 with TRBJ2-2, with D unclear. Germline V gives CDR1 SEHNR, CDR2 FQNEAQ (reference sequence). The CDR3 length is 11 residues. The V end was cut by 5 bases, the J end by 8 bases, with 6 bases between. The CDR3 coding sequence is TGTGCCAGCAGCGGGCCTGGGGAGCTGTTTTTT. It encodes CASSGPGELFF.

J is TRBJ2-7 and V is TRBV9; 8 bases align to TRBD1. CDR3 length: 15 residues. From germline, CDR1 is SGDLS and CDR2 YYNGEE. V dropped 3 bases and J dropped 0; count of bases not matched to a gene: 5. CDR3 sequence: CASSGGTGVSYEQYF. The CDR3 DNA sequence: TGTGCCAGCAGCGGAGGGACAGGAGTCTCCTACGAGCAGTACTTC.

This sequence joins TRBV6-5 and TRBJ1-2; 8 bases agree with TRBD1. Trimming cost V 6 bases and J 3 bases; bases outside gene matches: 3. Germline loops: CDR1 MNHEY, CDR2 SVGAGI. This CDR3 has 13 residues. The CDR3 loop reads CASSSGQDYGYTF. Here the CDR3 DNA reads TGTGCCAGCAGCTCGGGACAGGACTATGGCTACACCTTC.

V gene TRBV2 combines with J gene TRBJ2-5; 7 bases align to TRBD1. The end of the DNA aligns better with TRBJ2-7, so the J call may be wrong. The V gene's germline CDR1 is SNHLY and CDR2 FYNNEI. The CDR3 extends over 13 amino acids. This CDR3 is CASSGGGLGEQYF. The DNA of the CDR3 is TGTGCCAGCAGTGGAGGGGGCTTAGGCGAGCAGTACTTC.

In its sample, this clone was seen many times. The chain couples TRBV4-3 to TRBJ2-2, with 11 positions matching TRBD2. Trimming removed 4 bases from V and 0 bases from J; junction bases left unmatched: 4. Germline CDR1 is LGHNA and CDR2 is YSLEER. The CDR3 loop spans 17 amino acids. DNA of the CDR3: TGCGCCAGCAGCCGGGAACTAGCGGGGGCGAACACCGGGGAGCTGTTTTTT. This translates into CASSRELAGANTGELFF.

The genes are TRBV6-5 and TRBJ2-6, with D perhaps TRBD1 (5 bases). From germline, CDR1 is MNHEY and CDR2 SVGAGI. Trimming cost V 4 bases and J 0 bases, with 7 bases left between them. The CDR3 is 15 residues long. CDR3 amino acids: CASSFRGSGANVLTF. The CDR3 DNA reads as TGTGCCAGCAGTTTTAGGGGCTCTGGGGCCAACGTCCTGACTTTC.

J is TRBJ1-1 and V is TRBV19; 9 nucleotides line up with TRBD1. Germline-derived CDR1 and CDR2 are LNHDA and SQIVND (reference sequence). Trimming at V came to 7 bases and at J to 3 bases, leaving 21 bases not matched to a gene. The CDR3 totals 19 residues. The CDR3 DNA follows: TGTGCCAGTACCGATCTCCTCGCCGGGACAGGGACCTCATACACTGAAGCTTTCTTT. This gives the protein CASTDLLAGTGTSYTEAFF.

The chain couples TRBV9 to TRBJ2-3; TRBD2 matches at 9 bases. The CDR3 covers 15 residues. CDR1 is SGDLS and CDR2 is YYNGEE in the germline V gene. The V and J ends lost 4 bases and 6 bases, in that order; junction bases with no gene match: 9. DNA of the CDR3: TGTGCCAGCAGCCCTAAGCGGGGGGCCCTTGATACGCAGTATTTT. The encoded protein is CASSPKRGALDTQYF.

The chain joins TRBV5-1 to TRBJ2-4, with 9 positions matching TRBD2. This CDR3 comprises 14 residues. The ends lost 7 bases at V and 5 bases at J; junction bases unmatched: 7. Germline V gene lookup returns CDR1 SGHRS and CDR2 YFSETQ. This chain's CDR3 is CASLAGGGENIQYF. For the CDR3, the DNA is TGCGCCAGCCTCGCAGGCGGGGGGGAAAACATTCAGTACTTC. Full variable domain (missing parts from reference TRBV5-1 and TRBJ2-4): KAGVTQTPRYLIKTRGQQVTLSCSPISGHRSVSWYQQTPGQGLQFLFEYFSETQRNKGNFPGRFSGRQFSNSRSEMNVSTLELGDSALYLCASLAGGGENIQYFGAGTRLSVL.

The chain is built from TRBV5-4 and TRBJ1-5; D is perhaps TRBD1 (5 bases). CDR3 length: 15 amino acids. Trimming took 4 bases from V and 4 from J, leaving 15 bases between them. Germline values: CDR1 SGHNT, CDR2 YYREEE (reference sequence). CDR3 bases: TGTGCCAGCAGCGTCCATGGGGCAGGTAATCAGCCCCAGCATTTT. This gives the protein CASSVHGAGNQPQHF.

This chain links TRBV5-1 with TRBJ2-1; 8 bases align to TRBD1. V trimming: 3 bases; J trimming: 6 bases; junction bases outside the gene matches: 5. Germline CDR1 SGHRS, CDR2 YFSETQ. This CDR3 spans 14 amino acids. CDR3 bases: TGCGCCAGCAGCTCGGACAGGGAGCTCAATGAGCAGTTCTTC. Translation: CASSSDRELNEQFF. The full variable domain, its missing parts supplied by reference TRBV5-1 and TRBJ2-1, is KAGVTQTPRYLIKTRGQQVTLSCSPISGHRSVSWYQQTPGQGLQFLFEYFSETQRNKGNFPGRFSGRQFSNSRSEMNVSTLELGDSALYLCASSSDRELNEQFFGPGTRLTVL.

J is TRBJ2-7 and V is TRBV5-4; 9 bases map to TRBD1. The junction had 5 bases not matched to a gene; V was cut back by 4 bases and J by 0 bases. The germline V gene has CDR1 SGHNT and CDR2 YYREEE (reference sequence). The CDR3 is 15 amino acids. In DNA, the CDR3 is TGTGCCAGCAGCCGGGACAGGGCTACCTCCTACGAGCAGTACTTC. Protein: CASSRDRATSYEQYF.

The J gene is TRBJ2-7, the V gene TRBV7-9, with no clear D. V dropped 3 bases and J dropped 5 bases, with 14 bases sitting between them. The CDR3 totals 14 residues. Germline CDR1 and CDR2: SEHNR and FQNEAQ (reference sequence). The CDR3 DNA reads as TGTGCCAGCAGCTTGGGCCACAATCCCCACGAGCAGTACTTC. Amino acids: CASSLGHNPHEQYF. Based on the CDR3 plus reference TRBV7-9 and TRBJ2-7, the full variable domain is DTGVSQNPRHKITKRGQNVTFRCDPISEHNRLYWYRQTLGQGPEFLTYFQNEAQLEKSRLLSDRFSAERPKGSFSTLEIQRTEQGDSAMYLCASSLGHNPHEQYFGPGTRLTVT.

This chain joins TRBV6-1 and TRBJ1-5, with unresolved D. V was shortened by 6 bases and J by 3 bases, with 15 bases between the two germline ends. Germline V gene lookup returns CDR1 MNHNS and CDR2 SASEGT. The CDR3 extends over 15 amino acids. In nucleotides, the CDR3 is TGTGCCAGCAGGGCGCCCGGGGTAACCAATCAGCCCCAGCATTTT. Protein product: CASRAPGVTNQPQHF.

This clone was seen more than once but under ten times. V and J are TRBV2 and TRBJ2-3; 12 bases line up with TRBD2. The germline V gene has CDR1 SNHLY and CDR2 FYNNEI. CDR3 size: 15 residues. The V gene end was trimmed by 5 bases and the J gene end by 3 bases; junction bases not matched to a gene: 3. CDR3 nucleotide sequence: TGTGCCAGCAGTAGTCTAGCGGGGGGGACAGATACGCAGTATTTT. It yields the protein CASSSLAGGTDTQYF.

CDR3 loop: CASSFGGSGTGGSYGYTF. The CDR3 DNA reads as TGCGCCAGCAGCTTTGGGGGTTCCGGGACAGGGGGCAGCTATGGCTACACCTTC. V and J are TRBV5-1 and TRBJ1-2, with 12 bases fitting TRBD1. Germline CDR1 and CDR2: SGHRS and YFSETQ. The CDR3 totals 18 residues. V was pared by 2 bases and J by 4 bases, with 12 bases of the junction left unmatched. Combining the CDR3 with reference TRBV5-1 and TRBJ1-2 gives the whole variable domain KAGVTQTPRYLIKTRGQQVTLSCSPISGHRSVSWYQQTPGQGLQFLFEYFSETQRNKGNFPGRFSGRQFSNSRSEMNVSTLELGDSALYLCASSFGGSGTGGSYGYTFGSGTRLTVV.

The rearrangement links TRBV5-1 to TRBJ2-5; 13 bases are shared with TRBD2. The CDR3 is 16 amino acids. Germline CDR1 is SGHRS and CDR2 is YFSETQ. Unmatched junction bases numbered 3, after V lost 0 bases and J lost 4 bases. The CDR3 region has the DNA TGCGCCAGCAGCTTGGTTACTAGCGGGGGGGGAGAGACCCAGTACTTC. Translating gives CASSLVTSGGGETQYF.

Concerning this clone itself: The germline gene is not matched at one end of the junction; a read error may be the cause. V is TRBV5-4 and J is TRBJ2-2; 7 positions agree with TRBD2. The CDR3 length is 12 residues. Germline CDR1 is SGHNT and CDR2 is YYREEE (reference sequence). Here the CDR3 reads CASSSGGGELCF. CDR3 coding DNA: TGTGCCAGCAGCTCGGGAGGCGGGGAGCTGTGTTTT.

In this sample, this clone turned up a few times. The chain has TRBV4-1 and TRBJ2-7; weak D call: TRBD1 (6 bases). This CDR3 region has 12 residues. V lost 1 base to trimming and J lost 7 bases, with 8 bases between them. The V gene's germline CDR1 is MGHRA and CDR2 YSYEKL. CDR3 region: CASSQVQGEQYF. The CDR3 coding sequence is TGCGCCAGCAGCCAAGTGCAGGGGGAGCAGTACTTC.